This T cell receptor (beta chain) was recorded in a study of tumor-infiltrating lymphocytes in primary liver carcinoma. About the study: Sample counts of productive TCRbeta reads spanned roughly 3.5 to 7.13 million; these counts were similar across tissue types.

This CDR3 has 14 residues. Germline CDR1 is SGHVS and CDR2 is FQNEAQ. The input was 500 ng total RNA; TCR beta cDNA was made from it with a constant-region primer. ARM-PCR, slightly modified, supplied the TCR beta libraries through three nested multiplex PCR rounds. A C-beta reverse primer was combined with TRBV1-TRBV30 forward primers in the first two PCR rounds, and each round had ten to eleven cycles. TCRdb passed the multiplex PCR reads through MiXCR, listing each CDR3 protein once. This table has around 120,000 distinct CDR3 sequences, 55% to 65% appearing once. Unsorted bulk tissue (roughly 18-32 mg) underwent RNA and DNA co-extraction. This clonotype turned up a few times. One end of the junction varies from germline; a read error may be responsible.

The chain combines TRBV7-8 with TRBJ2-5; no firm D call. This TCR was recovered from a woman aged 55-69 years with primary liver carcinoma and hepatitis B virus infection. The sequenced sample was liver tumor tissue from sampling region 1. Subset here: tumor region T1, superior pole. The CDR3 bases are TGTGCCAGCAGCCCCGCCGGGCCCTCGGAGATCCAGTACTTC. Translation gives CASSPAGPSEIQYF.